These 31 T cell receptor beta chains originate from one sample sequenced in a study of blood T cell repertoires in COVID-19. TCRdb keeps only in-frame clones here, not all; method: immunoSEQ multiplex PCR. The sample has some 220,000 clones; approximately 83% are singletons. Sequencing was done on a sample of peripheral blood. These receptors all stem from a woman in her twenties or thirties who had recovered from COVID-19.

This chain uses TRBV6-6 with TRBJ1-2; 8 bases line up with TRBD1. Germline values: CDR1 MNHNY, CDR2 SVGAGI (reference sequence). The CDR3 length is 16 residues. J gave up 5 bases and V 7 bases, and 15 bases lay outside the gene matches. For the CDR3, the DNA is TGTGCCAGCAACCCACACCAGGCAGGGGGCGCTTATGGCTACACCTTC. It encodes CASNPHQAGGAYGYTF.

The genes are TRBV2 and TRBJ2-3; 8 bases align to TRBD2. CDR3 length equals 20 residues. Germline values: CDR1 SNHLY, CDR2 FYNNEI. V was pared by 5 bases and J by 0 bases, with 19 bases of the junction left unmatched. The CDR3 reads CASSTLVGLAGPASTDTQYF. The CDR3 DNA is TGTGCCAGCAGTACGTTGGTAGGGCTAGCGGGCCCAGCTAGCACAGATACGCAGTATTTT.

V gene TRBV12-3 or TRBV12-4 combines with J gene TRBJ2-5; D might be TRBD1 (6 bases). V lost 5 bases and J lost 5, with 9 bases in between. The CDR3 sequence is 12 residues long. The chain's CDR3 is CASSPGAETQYF. The CDR3 DNA follows: TGTGCCAGCAGTCCAGGGGCCGAGACCCAGTACTTC.

The chain links TRBV13 to TRBJ2-3; 8 bases match TRBD2. Germline trimming cut 3 bases from V and 6 bases from J; bases unmatched to any gene: 5. The CDR3 sequence is 14 residues long. Germline CDR1 reads PRHDT; CDR2 reads FYEKMQ (reference sequence). CDR3 sequence (DNA): TGTGCCAGCAGCTTGACTAGCGACGCTGATACGCAGTATTTT. It yields the protein CASSLTSDADTQYF.

CDR3 bases: TGTGCCAGCAACCGACAGGGGGCTATGAACACTGAAGCTTTCTTT. It translates to CASNRQGAMNTEAFF. The chain recombines TRBV28 with TRBJ1-1; 10 bases fit TRBD1. The CDR3 contains 15 residues. Germline loops: CDR1 MDHEN, CDR2 SYDVKM. J lost 0 bases, V lost 7 bases, and 5 bases had no gene match.

The V and J genes are TRBV7-2 and TRBJ2-1; D gene uncertain. The germline V gene encodes CDR1 SGHTA and CDR2 FQGNSA. The CDR3 length is 15 residues. The V and J ends lost 1 base and 1 base respectively, with 8 bases between them. CDR3 DNA sequence: TGTGCCAGCAGCTTAGGGGCTGCATCCTACAATGAGCAGTTCTTC. Protein product: CASSLGAASYNEQFF.

CDR3 DNA sequence: TGTGCCAGCAGGGGACCCGGACAGGGACACTATGGCTACACCTTC. It specifies CASRGPGQGHYGYTF. The chain recombines TRBV27 with TRBJ1-2, with 8 bases that match TRBD1. Trimming removed 6 bases from V and 3 bases from J; junction bases left unmatched: 9. The CDR3 has 15 amino acids. CDR1 is MNHEY and CDR2 is SMNVEV in the germline V gene (reference sequence).

The J gene is TRBJ1-1, the V gene TRBV5-1, with D unresolved. The germline CDR1 and CDR2 sequences are SGHRS and YFSETQ. Trimming took off 1 base at V and 2 bases at J, with 9 bases between the two ends. The CDR3 runs to 14 residues. In nucleotides, the CDR3 is TGCGCCAGCAGCTTGTCGCGGAGCAACACTGAAGCTTTCTTT. Its protein is CASSLSRSNTEAFF.

This clone occurred a few times. The chain links TRBV25-1 to TRBJ2-2, with TRBD2 matching 7 bases. The CDR3 has 15 residues. Germline values: CDR1 MGHDK, CDR2 SYGVNS. V lost 6 bases and J lost 3; bases outside the gene matches: 7. DNA of the CDR3: TGTGCCAGCAGACGGAGGGAGGGCCACACCGGGGAGCTGTTTTTT. It encodes CASRRREGHTGELFF.

V is TRBV5-1 and J is TRBJ2-1; TRBD2 matches at 9 bases. The V gene end was trimmed by 1 base and the J gene end by 2 bases; junction bases not matched to a gene: 4. The germline gives CDR1 SGHRS, CDR2 YFSETQ. This CDR3 comprises 16 residues. The CDR3 DNA reads TGCGCCAGCAGCTTGTCTGCGGGAGGGACCTACAATGAGCAGTTCTTC. This encodes CASSLSAGGTYNEQFF.

CDR3 sequence (DNA): TGCGCCAGCAGTACCGGGACAGTGTTCTCTGGGGCCAACGTCCTGACTTTC. This codes for CASSTGTVFSGANVLTF. The chain uses TRBV10-2 and TRBJ2-6; 7 bases match TRBD1. V dropped 5 bases and J dropped 0; count of bases not matched to a gene: 7. From germline, CDR1 is WSHSY and CDR2 SAAADI. The CDR3 loop spans 17 amino acids.

The V gene is TRBV4-1, the J gene TRBJ2-2; TRBD1 might be the D (6 bases). Per the germline V gene, CDR1 is MGHRA and CDR2 is YSYEKL. V lost 3 bases to trimming and J lost 0 bases, with 14 bases between them. CDR3 length: 17 amino acids. As DNA, the CDR3 is TGCGCCAGCAGCCACCAACCCGGGACACCGAACACCGGGGAGCTGTTTTTT. Its translation is CASSHQPGTPNTGELFF.

This clone was seen a handful of times. The V gene is TRBV6-1, the J gene TRBJ2-1, with D maybe TRBD2 (5 bases). Germline CDR1 is MNHNS and CDR2 is SASEGT. This CDR3 has 16 residues. V was cut by 4 bases and J by 0 bases, with 13 bases left in between. This CDR3 reads CASSGPPAASYNEQFF. For the CDR3, the DNA is TGTGCCAGCAGTGGACCTCCAGCGGCCTCCTACAATGAGCAGTTCTTC.

The chain employs TRBV5-6 and TRBJ1-4; 7 bases map to TRBD1. CDR3 length equals 16 residues. With 8 bases clipped from V and 1 base from J, the junction kept 11 bases outside the gene matches. Germline V CDR1 and CDR2: SGHDT, YYEEEE. The CDR3 loop reads CASPTGMYGTNEKLFF. Written as DNA, the CDR3 is TGTGCCAGTCCGACAGGGATGTACGGAACTAATGAAAAACTGTTTTTT. The full variable domain, in which reference TRBV5-6 and TRBJ1-4 provide the parts outside the CDR3, is DAGVTQSPTHLIKTRGQQVTLRCSPKSGHDTVSWYQQALGQGPQFIFQYYEEEERQRGNFPDRFSGHQFPNYSSELNVNALLLGDSALYLCASPTGMYGTNEKLFFGSGTQLSVL.

With regard to this clone: The junction departs from germline at one end; a sequencing error may be responsible. The sample holds other DNA sequences that translate to the same CDR3. V usage is TRBV12-3 or TRBV12-4 and J usage is TRBJ1-3; D is unclear. The CDR3 is 12 residues long. The CDR3 nucleotides are TGTGCTAGCAGTTTGGAACCCGGGTCCATATATTTT. This encodes CASSLEPGSIYF.

The gene calls are TRBV6-1 and TRBJ2-2, with D tentatively TRBD2 (6 bases). The V and J ends lost 2 bases and 5 bases respectively, with 12 bases between them. This CDR3 comprises 15 residues. Per germline, CDR1 MNHNS and CDR2 SASEGT. The CDR3, as DNA: TGTGCCAGCAGTGAACTAGCAGGGAGGACCGGGGAGCTGTTTTTT. The encoded protein is CASSELAGRTGELFF.

This chain joins TRBV6-6 and TRBJ2-1; no reliable D call. CDR3 length equals 12 residues. Germline V CDR1 and CDR2: MNHNY, SVGAGI (reference sequence). The ends were cut back, 9 bases at V and 5 bases at J, with 11 bases in the middle. The DNA of the CDR3 is TGTGCCAGTAAATATTCTGACAATGAGCAGTTCTTC. Translated, it gives CASKYSDNEQFF.

V is TRBV5-1 and J is TRBJ2-7; weak D call: TRBD1 (6 bases). CDR1 is SGHRS and CDR2 is YFSETQ in the germline V gene. This CDR3 has 14 amino acids. V dropped 1 base and J dropped 5 bases, with 13 bases sitting between them. The chain's CDR3 is CASSLKTGSHEQYF. For the CDR3, the DNA is TGCGCCAGCAGCTTGAAGACAGGATCCCACGAGCAGTACTTC. Looking up the rest from reference TRBV5-1 and TRBJ2-7 gives the full variable domain: KAGVTQTPRYLIKTRGQQVTLSCSPISGHRSVSWYQQTPGQGLQFLFEYFSETQRNKGNFPGRFSGRQFSNSRSEMNVSTLELGDSALYLCASSLKTGSHEQYFGPGTRLTVT.

The genes are TRBV19 and TRBJ1-3; 10 positions match TRBD1. Trimming at V came to 10 bases and at J to 0 bases, leaving 3 bases not matched to a gene. Per the germline V gene, CDR1 is LNHDA and CDR2 is SQIVND (reference sequence). The CDR3 runs to 14 residues. In DNA form, the CDR3 reads TGTGCCACTAGACAGGGGGCCTCTGGAAACACCATATATTTT. Translating it yields CATRQGASGNTIYF.

V and J are TRBV24-1 and TRBJ2-7; 8 nucleotides align to TRBD1. CDR1 is KGHDR, CDR2 SFDVKD, per germline. The CDR3 spans 15 residues. Trimming removed 4 bases from V and 2 bases from J; junction bases left unmatched: 6. The CDR3 spells CATSDAGQGTYEQYF. Here the CDR3 DNA reads TGTGCCACCAGTGACGCAGGACAGGGAACCTACGAGCAGTACTTC.

The chain recombines TRBV6-5 with TRBJ2-7, with D perhaps matching TRBD1 (5 bases). The CDR3 consists of 15 residues. The V end was cut by 5 bases, the J end by 0 bases, with 14 bases between. CDR1 and CDR2 from the germline V gene are MNHEY and SVGAGI. CDR3 sequence: CASSTVVDTSYEQYF. CDR3 nucleotides: TGTGCCAGCAGTACGGTCGTGGACACCTCCTACGAGCAGTACTTC.

This clone appeared once. This sequence joins TRBV9 and TRBJ1-1; no clear D gene. Germline CDR1 SGDLS, CDR2 YYNGEE. This CDR3 has 13 residues. Trimming left V 0 bases short and J 10 bases short, with 13 bases between. The CDR3 loop is CASSVAEGSGAFF. As DNA, the CDR3 is TGTGCCAGCAGCGTAGCGGAGGGAAGCGGAGCTTTCTTT. The full variable domain, with the rest looked up from reference TRBV9 and TRBJ1-1, is DSGVTQTPKHLITATGQRVTLRCSPRSGDLSVYWYQQSLDQGLQFLIQYYNGEERAKGNILERFSAQQFPDLHSELNLSSLELGDSALYFCASSVAEGSGAFFGQGTRLTVV.

The V gene is TRBV7-9, the J gene TRBJ1-3; D not resolved. The germline gives CDR1 SEHNR, CDR2 FQNEAQ (reference sequence). The CDR3 runs 16 residues. V was cut by 2 bases and J by 0 bases, with 11 bases left in between. The CDR3 sequence: CASSLRGGGSGNTIYF. In DNA form, the CDR3 reads TGTGCCAGCAGCTTAAGAGGAGGAGGCTCTGGAAACACCATATATTTT.

The chain uses TRBV9 and TRBJ1-2, with no clear D. The V gene's germline CDR1 is SGDLS and CDR2 YYNGEE. There are 12 residues in the CDR3. V was trimmed by 2 bases and J by 3 bases, leaving 5 bases between them. The CDR3 here is CASSVDYYGYTF. DNA of the CDR3: TGTGCCAGCAGCGTTGACTACTATGGCTACACCTTC.

This chain joins TRBV18 and TRBJ2-7, with D possibly being TRBD1 (5 bases). The CDR3 consists of 16 residues. Germline V CDR1 and CDR2: KGHSH, LQKENI. V was shortened by 6 bases and J by 0 bases, with 18 bases between the two germline ends. The CDR3 DNA follows: TGTGCCAGCTCGTCCGATTGGGGCCTAAGCTCCTACGAGCAGTACTTC. As protein: CASSSDWGLSSYEQYF.

The genes are TRBV5-1 and TRBJ1-1; 7 bases align to TRBD1. Germline CDR1 SGHRS, CDR2 YFSETQ. V lost 4 bases to trimming and J lost 6 bases; unmatched junction nucleotides: 6. This CDR3 comprises 13 residues. CDR3: CASSPRQGSEAFF. DNA for the CDR3: TGCGCCAGCAGCCCGCGACAGGGATCTGAAGCTTTCTTT.

The chain couples TRBV28 to TRBJ2-1, with TRBD2 identical over 13 bases. CDR1 and CDR2 (germline): MDHEN, SYDVKM. The CDR3 length is 17 residues. V lost 4 bases, J lost 7 bases, and 10 bases stayed unmatched. The CDR3 DNA reads TGTGCCAGCAGTTCTGGACTAGCGGGAGTAGGCAGAAATGAGCAGTTCTTC. Protein sequence: CASSSGLAGVGRNEQFF.

The rearrangement joins TRBV5-1 to TRBJ2-7; maybe TRBD2 (5 bases). V was cut by 3 bases and J by 7 bases, with 8 bases left in between. CDR1 is SGHRS and CDR2 is YFSETQ in the germline V gene. The CDR3 covers 11 residues. CDR3 DNA: TGCGCCAGCAGCTCCGGGGAGGAGCAGTACTTC. Translated, it gives CASSSGEEQYF.

This chain joins TRBV20-1 and TRBJ2-1; 16 nucleotides line up with TRBD2. Per the germline V gene, CDR1 is DFQATT and CDR2 is SNEGSKA (reference sequence). The CDR3 totals 17 residues. Unmatched junction bases numbered 10, after V lost 3 bases and J lost 8 bases. Here the CDR3 reads CSASPGLAGGGSYEQFF. The CDR3 DNA is TGCAGTGCTAGTCCGGGACTAGCGGGAGGGGGCTCCTATGAGCAGTTCTTC.

This rearrangement joins TRBV12-3 or TRBV12-4 to TRBJ2-2, with a weak D call TRBD1 (5 bases). The CDR3 has 13 amino acids. Deletions cut 6 bases from V and 4 bases from J, with 9 bases between. The CDR3 DNA reads TGTGCCAGCAGCCTTACAGGCACCGGGGAGCTGTTTTTT. Translated, it gives CASSLTGTGELFF.

Comments on this clone: Other DNA sequences of this sample code for an identical CDR3. The chain recombines TRBV4-1 with TRBJ2-5; 11 bases line up with TRBD2. J was trimmed by 2 bases and V by 3 bases; bases with no gene match: 5. The length of the CDR3 is 16 residues. Germline CDR1 and CDR2: MGHRA and YSYEKL. CDR3 coding DNA: TGCGCCAGCAGCCAGGGACTAGCGGAAACACAAGAGACCCAGTACTTC. The encoded protein is CASSQGLAETQETQYF.